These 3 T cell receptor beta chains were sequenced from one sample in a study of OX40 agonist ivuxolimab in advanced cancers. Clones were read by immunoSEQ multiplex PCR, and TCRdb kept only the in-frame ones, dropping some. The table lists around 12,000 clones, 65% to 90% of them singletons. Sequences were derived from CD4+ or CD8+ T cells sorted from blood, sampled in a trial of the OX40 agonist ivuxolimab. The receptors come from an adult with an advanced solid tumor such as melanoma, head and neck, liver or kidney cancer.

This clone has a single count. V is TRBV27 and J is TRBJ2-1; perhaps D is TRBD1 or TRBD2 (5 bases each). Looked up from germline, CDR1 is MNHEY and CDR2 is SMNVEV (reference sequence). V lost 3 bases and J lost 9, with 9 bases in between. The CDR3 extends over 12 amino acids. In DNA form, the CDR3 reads TGTGCCAGCAGTTTCTGGGGGAGTGAGCAGTTCTTC. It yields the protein CASSFWGSEQFF.

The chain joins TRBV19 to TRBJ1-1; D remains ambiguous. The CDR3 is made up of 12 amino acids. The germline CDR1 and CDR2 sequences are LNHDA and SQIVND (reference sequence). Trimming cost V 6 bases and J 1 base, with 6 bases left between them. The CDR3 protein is CASRGWNTEAFF. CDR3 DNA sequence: TGTGCCAGTAGGGGGTGGAACACTGAAGCTTTCTTT.

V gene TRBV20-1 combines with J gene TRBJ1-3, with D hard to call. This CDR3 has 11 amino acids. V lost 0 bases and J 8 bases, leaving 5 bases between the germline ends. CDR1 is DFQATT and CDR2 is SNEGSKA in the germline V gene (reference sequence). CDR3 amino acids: CSAREEDTIYF. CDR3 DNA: TGCAGTGCTAGAGAAGAAGACACCATATATTTT.